Listed below are T cell receptor beta chains from one sample, sequenced in a study of blood T cell repertoires in COVID-19. Profiling relied on immunoSEQ multiplex PCR, and the TCRdb table lists in-frame clones only, not all of them. The table includes over 100,000 clones, roughly four fifths detected once. Material: peripheral blood. Receptors were obtained from a man aged 55 to 69 with acute or convalescent COVID-19. The CDR3 runs from the conserved cysteine through the conserved F or W. Each record gives: CDR3 DNA, CDR3 protein, clone size, V gene, D gene, J gene. D genes are given only for firm matches. Not every row has a clone size; where given, it reads once, few, many or a size class.

TGTGCCACCTCGGAGGGGATATATGGCTACACCTTC	CATSEGIYGYTF	.	TRBV24-1	.	TRBJ1-2
TGTGCCAGCAGCTTAGTGGCGGGGGGGCGTTTCGATGAGCAGTTCTTC	CASSLVAGGRFDEQFF	.	TRBV11-2	TRBD2	TRBJ2-1
TGTGCCAGCAGCTTAGACCACGCAGGGGCACCCCTCCACTTT	CASSLDHAGAPLHF	few	TRBV11-2	.	TRBJ1-6
TGTGCCAGCAATGCCCGGGAAGGCACTGAAGCTTTCTTT	CASNAREGTEAFF	.	TRBV6-5	.	TRBJ1-1
TGTGCCAGTCGGATTTACGGTGGACTCTCCAGCTCTGGAAACACCATATATTTT	CASRIYGGLSSSGNTIYF	once	TRBV19	.	TRBJ1-3
TGTGCCAGCTCACCCGACCGGGTGGGAGAGACCCAGTACTTC	CASSPDRVGETQYF	.	TRBV18	.	TRBJ2-5
TGCGCCAGCAGCTTGGCGGCGGGATATCCTGAGCAGTTCTTC	CASSLAAGYPEQFF	once	TRBV5-1	.	TRBJ2-1
TGTGCTAGTGGTGGGGGACAGGGGGCTTCAAATAGCAATCAGCCCCAGCATTTT	CASGGGQGASNSNQPQHF	.	TRBV12-5	TRBD1	TRBJ1-5
TGTGCCAGCAGCTTGGGTGCAGGGTGGTACGAGCAGTACTTC	CASSLGAGWYEQYF	.	TRBV7-9	.	TRBJ2-7
TGTGCCAGCAGTGGGACAGGGGAACGTCAGCCCCAGCATTTT	CASSGTGERQPQHF	.	TRBV2	TRBD1	TRBJ1-5
TGTGCCAGCTCAACCGGACAGGGTAATACTGAAGCTTTCTTT	CASSTGQGNTEAFF	.	TRBV18	TRBD1	TRBJ1-1
TGTGCCAGCAGCTTAGGTCGGGGGGGCCAAAATGAGCAGTTCTTC	CASSLGRGGQNEQFF	few	TRBV7-2	TRBD2	TRBJ2-1
TGTGCCAGCAGCGTGCGCGGGAGCTCCTACGAGCAGTACTTC	CASSVRGSSYEQYF	.	TRBV11-2	TRBD2	TRBJ2-7
TGTGCCAGCAGTGACTCGGCTAGCGGGGGGACCACGAACACCGGGGAGCTGTTTTTT	CASSDSASGGTTNTGELFF	.	TRBV6-4	TRBD2	TRBJ2-2
TGTGCCAGCACCGTTGACAGCCTCGTCACTGAAGCTTTCTTT	CASTVDSLVTEAFF	.	TRBV6-5	.	TRBJ1-1
TGTGCCAGCAGCCCCAGACAGCTTATTACCTATGGCTACACCTTC	CASSPRQLITYGYTF	few	TRBV7-2	.	TRBJ1-2
TGCGCCAGCAGCTTAACTAGCGGGGGGAGAGGGGAAAATGAGCAGTTCTTC	CASSLTSGGRGENEQFF	.	TRBV5-1	TRBD2	TRBJ2-1
TGTGCCAGCAGTGAATTGGGGGGGTCCTACAATGAGCAGTTCTTC	CASSELGGSYNEQFF	.	TRBV6-1	TRBD2	TRBJ2-1